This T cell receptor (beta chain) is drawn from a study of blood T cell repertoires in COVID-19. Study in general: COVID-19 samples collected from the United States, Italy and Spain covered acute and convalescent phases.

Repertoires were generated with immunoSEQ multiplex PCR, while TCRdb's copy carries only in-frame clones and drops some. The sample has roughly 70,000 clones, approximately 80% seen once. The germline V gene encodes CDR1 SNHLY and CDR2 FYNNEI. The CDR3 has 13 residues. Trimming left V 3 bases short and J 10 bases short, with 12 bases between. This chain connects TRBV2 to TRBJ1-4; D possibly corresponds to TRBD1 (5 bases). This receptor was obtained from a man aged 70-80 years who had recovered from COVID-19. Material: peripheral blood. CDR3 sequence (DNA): TGTGCCAGCAGTGACGGCCAGGGCGGAAAACTGTTTTTT. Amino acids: CASSDGQGGKLFF.